This record covers a single T cell receptor (beta chain). The target antigen is unknown. A single record per CDR3 protein comes from TCRdb applying MiXCR to the 5' RACE reads. The sample carries approximately 620,000 distinct CDR3 sequences, under 9% recorded once. The V gene's germline CDR1 is ENHRY and CDR2 SYGVKD. The CDR3 contains 14 residues. Trimming removed 9 bases at V and 0 bases at J, with 14 bases between. This record comes from a study of identical twins. Study results and caveats: Invariant T cells like MAIT and iNKT could partly confound the zero-insertion analyses. Reduced insertions were recorded for abundant cord blood beta clonotypes, with no such pattern in memory repertoires.

These same data were also listed under a study on yellow fever vaccine responses in identical twins.

Sequencing was performed on PBMCs. This sequence joins TRBV10-3 and TRBJ1-2; D not resolved. The TCR was taken from a woman aged 18 to 35 in good health. CDR3 in amino acids: CAILEDGTNYGYTF. CDR3 bases: TGTGCCATTCTAGAGGACGGCACTAACTATGGCTACACCTTC.